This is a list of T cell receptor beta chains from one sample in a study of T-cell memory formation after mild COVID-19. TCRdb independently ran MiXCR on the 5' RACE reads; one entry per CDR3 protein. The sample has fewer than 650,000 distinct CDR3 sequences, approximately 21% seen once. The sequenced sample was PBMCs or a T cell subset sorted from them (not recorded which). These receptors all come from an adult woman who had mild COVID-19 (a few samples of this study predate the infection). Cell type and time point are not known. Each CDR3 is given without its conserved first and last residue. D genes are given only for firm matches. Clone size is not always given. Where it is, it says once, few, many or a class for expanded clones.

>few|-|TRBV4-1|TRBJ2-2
ASGVTGELF
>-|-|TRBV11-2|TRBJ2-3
ASSSGLTSTDTQY
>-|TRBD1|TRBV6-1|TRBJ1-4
ASSERGRLGEKLF
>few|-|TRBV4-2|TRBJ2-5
ASSQEWPGKMETQY
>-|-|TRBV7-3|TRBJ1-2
ASSLSPGGGYT
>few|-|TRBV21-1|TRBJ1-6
ASSKVCRGEARSYNSPLH
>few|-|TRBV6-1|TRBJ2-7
ASGTGFVSYEQY
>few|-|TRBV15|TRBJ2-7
ATSRDLGEQY
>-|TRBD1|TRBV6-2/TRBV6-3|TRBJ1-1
ASSYPDRPNTEAF
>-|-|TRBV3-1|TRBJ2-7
ASSPHGPYEQY
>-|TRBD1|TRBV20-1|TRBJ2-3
SANRGLGTDTQY
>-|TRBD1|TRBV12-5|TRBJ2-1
ASGPGQGYNEQF
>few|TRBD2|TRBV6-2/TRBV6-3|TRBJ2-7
ASRRTSGSTYEQY
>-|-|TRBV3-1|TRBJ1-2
ASSMRTANYGYT
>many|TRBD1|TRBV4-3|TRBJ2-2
ASRVGTANTGELF
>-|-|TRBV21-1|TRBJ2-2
ASSNRPGPNTGELF
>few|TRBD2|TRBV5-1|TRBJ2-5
ASSLVPAGGLETQY
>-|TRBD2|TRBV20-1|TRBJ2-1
SAREGGSLGQF
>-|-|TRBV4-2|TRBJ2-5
ASSRGLEETQY
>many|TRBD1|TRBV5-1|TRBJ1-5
ASSSDGQGNQPQH
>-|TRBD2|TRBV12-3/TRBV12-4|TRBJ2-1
ASSLTSAPDEQF
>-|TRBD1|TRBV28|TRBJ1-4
ASSGPGQGVEKLF
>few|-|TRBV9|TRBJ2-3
ASSAKGVGDTQY
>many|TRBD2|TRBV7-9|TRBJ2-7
ASSSSSGGSYEQY
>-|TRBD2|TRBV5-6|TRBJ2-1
ASSAGTSGGGF
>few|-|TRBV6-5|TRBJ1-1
ASSYFLDTEAF
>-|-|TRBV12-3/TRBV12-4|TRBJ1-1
ASSFSVNLNTEAF
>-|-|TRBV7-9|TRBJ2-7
AIERIRNEQY
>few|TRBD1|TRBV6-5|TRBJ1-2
ASSYDRGYGYT
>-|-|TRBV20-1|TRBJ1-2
SAAFRVGGYT
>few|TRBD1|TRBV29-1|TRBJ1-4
SVGDRRDEKLF
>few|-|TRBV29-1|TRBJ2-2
SVSTGELF
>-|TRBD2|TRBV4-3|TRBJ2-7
ASSQDLGLAGDYEQY
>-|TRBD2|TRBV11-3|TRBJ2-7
ASSRTRPSGSYEQY
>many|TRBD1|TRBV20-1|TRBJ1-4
SARGGGQVREKLF
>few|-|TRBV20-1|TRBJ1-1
SARDVVRQEAF
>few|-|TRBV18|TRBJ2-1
ASSMERPARAAVDDEQF
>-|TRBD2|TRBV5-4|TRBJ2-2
ASSPSGTNTGELF
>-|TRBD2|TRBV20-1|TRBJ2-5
SATGLARRETQY
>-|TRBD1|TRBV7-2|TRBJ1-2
ASSFLQGEGGYT
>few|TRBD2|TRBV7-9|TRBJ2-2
ASSGGTKGTGELF
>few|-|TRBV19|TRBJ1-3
ASETGSGNTIY
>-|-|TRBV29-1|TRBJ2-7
SAGMMGTEQY